This TCR beta chain is from a study of cytomegalovirus exposure and HLA in healthy donors. The wider study: Among the approximately 410 genotyped donors, around 85% were placed in the Caucasian-associated ancestry cluster. Study conclusions and caveats: Most of the TCR beta V segments (in an earlier analysis) were productive either about 90% or about 30% of the time. Follow-up analysis later connected one missense variant in DCLRE1C with trimming of TCR beta V- and J-genes. It was 150 or so TCR beta chains that were listed as cytomegalovirus-associated.

Germline V CDR1 and CDR2: KGHSH, LQKENI. CDR3 length: 14 amino acids. V lost 3 bases and J 7 bases, leaving 10 bases between the germline ends. Details on this clone: The antigen remains unidentified.

Primers: 60 Vbeta forward and 13 Jbeta reverse. Using immunoSEQ multiplex PCR, the repertoire was profiled, and TCRdb retains in-frame clones only, with some absent. The sample has approximately 150,000 clones, around 82% seen once; the top ten hold around 3%. The chain employs TRBV18 and TRBJ1-6; tentative D call: TRBD1 (5 bases). The specimen sequenced was PBMCs. The sequence was obtained from a young man in good health and CMV-seropositive. The CDR3 here is CASSPAGVNSPLHF. The CDR3 coding sequence is TGTGCCAGCTCACCGGCGGGGGTAAATTCACCCCTCCACTTT.